A single sample is the source of the 17 T cell receptor beta chains below, sequenced in a study of identical twins. TCRdb redid the calling of the 5' RACE reads with MiXCR, one entry per CDR3 protein. The sample yields 280,000 or so distinct CDR3 sequences, roughly 8.6% seen once. The sample also formed part of further work on yellow fever vaccine responses in identical twins.

The sequenced sample consisted of memory (CD45RO+) T cells sorted from blood. The receptors originated from a woman aged 18 to 35 in good health.

This clonotype was seen a handful of times. The chain recombines TRBV5-8 with TRBJ1-1, with D hard to call. This CDR3 has 15 residues. The V gene lost 0 bases and the J gene lost 1 base, with 10 bases spanning the gap. CDR1 SGHTS and CDR2 YDEGEE come from the germline V gene. The CDR3 here is CASSLALTENTEAFF. Here the CDR3 DNA reads TGTGCCAGCAGCTTGGCCTTAACAGAGAACACTGAAGCTTTCTTT.

This clonotype was detected only a few times. The DNA of the CDR3 is TGTGCCAGCTTGGCCGGGGCAGGGGGGTGGAACACTGAAGCTTTCTTT. Translating it yields CASLAGAGGWNTEAFF. This chain uses TRBV6-1 with TRBJ1-1; 7 nucleotides match TRBD1. Germline V lookup: CDR1 MNHNS, CDR2 SASEGT. J was trimmed by 1 base and V by 8 bases; bases with no gene match: 13. This CDR3 region has 16 residues.

The sample holds many counts of this clonotype. The CDR3: CASSFPGSAGSYNEQFF. CDR3 coding DNA: TGTGCCAGCAGCTTCCCGGGAAGCGCGGGCTCCTACAATGAGCAGTTCTTC. This sequence joins TRBV7-9 and TRBJ2-1, with a tentative D call TRBD2 (5 bases). The ends were cut back, 3 bases at V and 0 bases at J, with 15 bases in the middle. Germline assignment: CDR1 SEHNR and CDR2 FQNEAQ (reference sequence). This CDR3 has 17 residues.

This clonotype was seen a few times. The chain couples TRBV28 to TRBJ2-3, with 7 bases aligning to TRBD2. The V gene end was trimmed by 6 bases and the J gene end by 0 bases; junction bases not matched to a gene: 6. The CDR3 is made up of 15 amino acids. Germline V gives CDR1 MDHEN, CDR2 SYDVKM. The CDR3 coding sequence is TGTGCCAGCAGCCGAACTAGCGATAGCACAGATACGCAGTATTTT. Protein product: CASSRTSDSTDTQYF. Filled out from reference TRBV28 and TRBJ2-3, the complete variable domain reads DVKVTQSSRYLVKRTGEKVFLECVQDMDHENMFWYRQDPGLGLRLIYFSYDVKMKEKGDIPEGYSVSREKKERFSLILESASTNQTSMYLCASSRTSDSTDTQYFGPGTRLTVL.

V is TRBV19 and J is TRBJ2-2, with TRBD1 identical over 7 bases. V lost 7 bases to trimming and J lost 3 bases; unmatched junction nucleotides: 8. CDR1 is LNHDA, CDR2 SQIVND, per germline (reference sequence). The CDR3 totals 15 residues. CDR3 region: CASKQGTFDTGELFF. The CDR3 region has the DNA TGTGCCAGTAAACAGGGGACATTCGACACCGGGGAGCTGTTTTTT.

This clonotype has a count of ten or more. The chain has TRBV6-1 and TRBJ1-5; 11 bases map to TRBD1. J lost 2 bases, V lost 5 bases, and 11 bases had no gene match. The V gene's germline CDR1 is MNHNS and CDR2 SASEGT. The CDR3 totals 18 residues. In nucleotides, the CDR3 is TGTGCCAGCAGTACATCCGGGACAGGGGGTAGAGGCAATCAGCCCCAGCATTTT. This gives the protein CASSTSGTGGRGNQPQHF.

The gene calls are TRBV6-1 and TRBJ2-1; 10 positions agree with TRBD1. CDR3 length: 14 amino acids. In germline, CDR1 is MNHNS, CDR2 SASEGT. V lost 11 bases and J lost 7; bases outside the gene matches: 11. Written as DNA, the CDR3 is TGTGCCGCCCAACCGGGACAGGGGCGGAATGAGCAGTTCTTC. Translating it yields CAAQPGQGRNEQFF.

This clonotype has only a few counts. The V and J genes are TRBV19 and TRBJ2-5; 7 nucleotides match TRBD1. This CDR3 has 15 amino acids. Germline loops: CDR1 LNHDA, CDR2 SQIVND (reference sequence). J was trimmed by 1 base and V by 7 bases; bases with no gene match: 9. The CDR3 protein is CASTLQSGGQETQYF. In nucleotides, the CDR3 is TGTGCCAGTACCCTACAATCAGGGGGCCAAGAGACCCAGTACTTC.

This chain links TRBV2 with TRBJ2-5; 11 bases fit TRBD2. The CDR3 consists of 14 residues. Germline V lookup: CDR1 SNHLY, CDR2 FYNNEI. The V and J ends lost 7 bases and 4 bases, in that order; junction bases with no gene match: 5. CDR3 loop: CASIDSGGVETQYF. Here the CDR3 DNA reads TGTGCCAGCATCGATAGCGGGGGGGTAGAGACCCAGTACTTC.

This clonotype was seen many times. The V gene is TRBV5-1, the J gene TRBJ1-1; D is ambiguous. Deletions cut 2 bases from V and 1 base from J, with 6 bases between. This CDR3 is 13 amino acids long. Germline V gene lookup returns CDR1 SGHRS and CDR2 YFSETQ. CDR3 nucleotide sequence: TGCGCCAGCAGCTTCAACGCGAACACTGAAGCTTTCTTT. Its translation: CASSFNANTEAFF. The full variable domain, with the rest looked up from reference TRBV5-1 and TRBJ1-1, is KAGVTQTPRYLIKTRGQQVTLSCSPISGHRSVSWYQQTPGQGLQFLFEYFSETQRNKGNFPGRFSGRQFSNSRSEMNVSTLELGDSALYLCASSFNANTEAFFGQGTRLTVV.

This clonotype was seen only a few times. The V gene is TRBV7-2, the J gene TRBJ2-7; D unresolved. The germline V and J ends were trimmed by 5 bases and 0 bases, with 14 bases remaining between them. CDR3 length equals 15 residues. Per the germline V gene, CDR1 is SGHTA and CDR2 is FQGNSA. The CDR3 region is CASSPGSSYSYEQYF. The CDR3, as DNA: TGTGCCAGCAGCCCCGGATCCTCTTACTCCTACGAGCAGTACTTC.

This clonotype was observed a few times. The chain combines TRBV6-2 or TRBV6-3 with TRBJ2-3; 10 bases are shared with TRBD2. V lost 6 bases, J lost 2 bases, and 8 bases stayed unmatched. The CDR3 consists of 16 residues. Germline CDR1 reads MNHEY; CDR2 reads SVGEGT. CDR3 region: CASRPWSGGATDTQYF. The DNA for the CDR3 is TGTGCCAGCAGGCCCTGGAGCGGGGGGGCCACAGATACGCAGTATTTT.

The V gene is TRBV15, the J gene TRBJ1-1; 10 nucleotides match TRBD1. There are 16 residues in the CDR3. J gave up 8 bases and V 3 bases, and 12 bases lay outside the gene matches. Germline assignment: CDR1 LNHNV and CDR2 YYDKDF (reference sequence). CDR3 residues: CATSSGTGTGEYEAFF. The CDR3 bases are TGTGCCACCAGCAGTGGAACCGGGACAGGGGAATACGAAGCTTTCTTT.

The table lists this clonotype with many counts. The genes are TRBV5-1 and TRBJ1-1; D ambiguous. Germline CDR1 is SGHRS and CDR2 is YFSETQ. The CDR3 has 15 amino acids. The ends were cut back, 0 bases at V and 0 bases at J, with 9 bases in the middle. CDR3 sequence: CASSLAKEMNTEAFF. For the CDR3, the DNA is TGCGCCAGCAGCTTGGCCAAGGAGATGAACACTGAAGCTTTCTTT.

The chain links TRBV20-1 to TRBJ2-3, with D tentatively TRBD2 (7 bases). Trimming removed 0 bases at V and 6 bases at J, with 19 bases between. CDR3 length: 16 amino acids. Germline values: CDR1 DFQATT, CDR2 SNEGSKA (reference sequence). The CDR3 region has the DNA TGCAGTGCTAGAGATGGGGCGGGGGCGGCCCTGGATACGCAGTATTTT. Translating it yields CSARDGAGAALDTQYF.

This clonotype was recorded many times. This sequence joins TRBV11-2 and TRBJ2-3; D may be TRBD1 (6 bases). The ends were cut back, 4 bases at V and 0 bases at J, with 14 bases in the middle. The CDR3 sequence is 16 residues long. Germline CDR1 SGHAT, CDR2 FQNNGV. The CDR3 coding sequence is TGTGCCAGCAGCTCTGACAGGCCGACTAGCACAGATACGCAGTATTTT. This gives the protein CASSSDRPTSTDTQYF.

This clonotype has ten or more counts. The chain recombines TRBV7-2 with TRBJ2-3; TRBD1 or TRBD2 may be the D gene (5 bases each). V lost 2 bases and J 1 base, leaving 10 bases between the germline ends. The CDR3 is made up of 15 amino acids. Germline CDR1 SGHTA, CDR2 FQGNSA. DNA for the CDR3: TGTGCCAGCAGCTTAAGGGACGGGGGCACAGATACGCAGTATTTT. As protein: CASSLRDGGTDTQYF.